The TCR beta chain under discussion was sequenced for a study of T cells in Graves' hyperthyroidism and ophthalmopathy (dated by TCRdb to about 2019). About the investigation overall: Peripheral blood samples were taken at the time of initial diagnosis, prior to any treatment. To identify TCR V-J signatures that set the groups apart, the researchers used a discovery cohort of about a hundred patients, made up of 40 to 45 with Graves' ophthalmopathy and 55 to 65 with stable Graves' hyperthyroidism. An independent validation cohort of fewer than 20 hyperthyroidism patients and about 16 patients who later progressed to ophthalmopathy tested prospective prediction of ophthalmopathy. For training and testing, the 100 or so patients in the discovery cohort were randomly divided in a 7:3 ratio. The study also compared thyroid tissue and blood T-cell repertoires from more than five Graves' hyperthyroidism patients. After blood sampling, hyperthyroidism patients were treated with methimazole at a starting dose of 30 mg daily, and ophthalmopathy patients were treated with high-dose intravenous methylprednisolone. The paper describes TCR Vbeta CDR3 sequencing of some 130 peripheral blood samples, made up of approximately 40 ophthalmopathy patients, 70 to 75 hyperthyroidism patients and roughly 17 progressor patients. What the work shows at the level of the full study, not this receptor alone: In cross-validation, a model built on a 13 V-J signature told ophthalmopathy apart from stable hyperthyroidism with 85% to 90% sensitivity and 81% to 82% specificity, and in testing the same model reached 80%/75%. Most expanded thyroid clonotypes (frequency above 0.001) were also detected in blood, suggesting blood repertoires may reflect thyroid immune responses. Sample size was not statistically predetermined, and blinding of investigators to group allocation was not performed. In validation, the model predicted progression to ophthalmopathy a median of roughly six months before onset, with approximately 68% sensitivity and roughly 77% specificity.

Turning to this clonotype: Its specific antigen is unknown. A much larger clone sits a single nucleotide away, making a read error possible. Since no conserved phenylalanine or tryptophan closes the CDR3, a read error is the likely cause.

The germline V gene encodes CDR1 MGHRA and CDR2 YSYEKL. Both ends counted, the CDR3 spans 14 residues. The CDR3 DNA has 42 bases and is translated from base 1. A distance of 10 bases separates the germline ends of V and J, which lose 2 bases and 5 bases respectively. TCR beta CDR3 regions were amplified from RNA transcripts. The TCR CDR3 was subjected to a first round of RT-PCR using the HTBI primer set and the Qiagen OneStep RT-PCR kit. A second multiplex PCR round built the libraries, followed by size selection and purification. The libraries were sequenced on an Illumina HiSeq2000 using paired-end 100 bp reads. Regarding the original processing steps: SOAPnuke was used to process the raw data, with reads discarded if the reads contained adapters or uncalled bases, had a mean Phred below 15, or lacked an exact constant-primer or identifier match. High-quality paired reads were merged using COPE v1.2.5, and each unique nucleotide sequence was defined as a clonotype. Clonotypes were aligned to IMGT TRBV, TRBD and TRBJ reference segments using MiTCR v1.1. Analysis was restricted to V-J combinations with a frequency above 0.0001, which covered approximately 99% of repertoires. A TCS score was defined as the ratio of F50 (clonal expansion) to E x V (chaos), with BLOSUM62-based TCRdist applied between CDR3 peptides within each V-J. Welch's t-statistics and random forest reduced 450 to 600 V-J features to about 12, which were used in a naive Bayes classifier (R e1071). The public reads were run again by TCRdb, first through fastp at Q25 and then through MiXCR, and only productive beta chains were kept. Each CDR3 protein gets just one entry, which takes the most common genes and DNA from the rows behind it. For this entry, the V and J calls and clone size follow TCRdb and not the study's own pipeline. The table for this sample lists about 110,000 distinct CDR3 sequences; around a sixth of them were counted only once. The ten biggest clones cover around 44% of the sample.

Graves' hyperthyroidism was defined as stable when no progression to ophthalmopathy occurred over 18 months of follow-up. The hyperthyroidism patients were between 18 and 65 years old and newly diagnosed, with a disease duration of less than 2 months. Patients with uncontrolled infections, other autoimmune diseases, pregnancy or lactation were excluded. Diagnoses relied on clinical symptoms, serum thyroxine and TRAb, thyroid ultrasound and orbital computed tomography. PBMCs were isolated from 10 ml of fresh peripheral blood by Ficoll-Paque density gradient centrifugation. Total RNA was extracted using Trizol reagent, and RNA quality was assessed on an Agilent 2100 Bioanalyzer.

Recombination joined TRBV4-1 with TRBJ2-1; a tentative D call is TRBD1 (5 bases match). The specimen sequenced was blood. The clonotype was recovered from a woman in her forties or fifties with Graves' hyperthyroidism. The base sequence is TGCGCCAGCAGCCAACTGACAGTTAACAATGAGCAGTTCTGC. Its amino acids are CASSQLTVNNEQFC.